This entry lists 8 T cell receptor beta chains sequenced from one sample in a study of T cell repertoires in cytomegalovirus infection. TCRdb processed the reads anew with MiXCR; each CDR3 protein has one entry. The sample has around 100,000 distinct CDR3 sequences, roughly 30% seen once. No antigen has been assigned to these receptors. The sequencing here drew on CD8+ T cells from cultured PBMCs, taken from culture after CMV antigen stimulation. The receptor source for this set is a human donor in good health (CMV status not recorded). Some clones in this sample may be carry-over from other donors' samples.

In its sample, this clonotype was seen a few times. The CDR3 DNA follows: TGTGCCAGCAGTCGGTGGGATTCCTACGAGCAGTACTTC. It codes for CASSRWDSYEQYF. The chain couples TRBV7-9 to TRBJ2-7; D not certain. CDR1 is SEHNR and CDR2 is FQNEAQ in the germline V gene (reference sequence). The germline V and J ends were trimmed by 6 bases and 1 base, with 10 bases remaining between them. The CDR3 covers 13 residues.

J is TRBJ2-3 and V is TRBV6-5; D ambiguous. The CDR3 covers 11 residues. V was trimmed by 3 bases and J by 11 bases, leaving 9 bases between them. Germline V lookup: CDR1 MNHEY, CDR2 SVGAGI. The CDR3 sequence is CASSYRDGQYF. The CDR3 DNA reads TGTGCCAGCAGTTATAGGGATGGGCAGTATTTT.

The chain employs TRBV5-8 and TRBJ2-1; TRBD2 agrees at 11 bases. The CDR3 length is 15 residues. V lost 2 bases, J lost 4 bases, and 2 bases stayed unmatched. In germline, CDR1 is SGHTS, CDR2 YDEGEE. The CDR3 DNA is TGTGCCAGCAGCTTAGGGACTAGCGGATACAATGAGCAGTTCTTC. It encodes CASSLGTSGYNEQFF.

This chain links TRBV7-2 with TRBJ2-7; 7 positions match TRBD1. Germline-derived CDR1 and CDR2 are SGHTA and FQGNSA. Unmatched junction bases numbered 2, after V lost 2 bases and J lost 1 base. The CDR3 length is 14 residues. In nucleotides, the CDR3 is TGTGCCAGCAGCTTACTACAGGGGTCCTACGAGCAGTACTTC. It specifies CASSLLQGSYEQYF.

This clonotype was counted at least ten times. This chain links TRBV7-9 with TRBJ1-1; TRBD1 agrees at 11 bases. CDR3 length equals 15 residues. The V and J ends lost 5 bases and 5 bases, in that order; junction bases with no gene match: 7. CDR1 and CDR2 from the germline V gene are SEHNR and FQNEAQ (reference sequence). DNA of the CDR3: TGTGCCAGCAGCCCAAGGGACAGGGGGGGAACTGAAGCTTTCTTT. The encoded protein is CASSPRDRGGTEAFF.

V is TRBV7-8 and J is TRBJ2-1; unclear D gene. The CDR3 spans 15 residues. Germline CDR1 reads SGHVS; CDR2 reads FQNEAQ. V gave up 5 bases and J gave up 2 bases, with 13 bases separating them. CDR3 protein: CASSPPGLAYNEQFF. In DNA, the CDR3 is TGTGCCAGCAGCCCCCCTGGGCTTGCCTACAATGAGCAGTTCTTC.

This clonotype has a count of ten or more. The chain combines TRBV7-9 with TRBJ2-1, with a weak D call TRBD2 (6 bases). The germline V and J ends were trimmed by 5 bases and 5 bases, with 16 bases remaining between them. Per the germline V gene, CDR1 is SEHNR and CDR2 is FQNEAQ (reference sequence). The CDR3 extends over 15 amino acids. CDR3 sequence: CASSGGEGWHNEQFF. CDR3 DNA sequence: TGTGCCAGCAGCGGAGGGGAAGGTTGGCACAATGAGCAGTTCTTC.

This chain uses TRBV6-2 or TRBV6-3 with TRBJ1-5; D is unresolved. This CDR3 contains 12 residues. The V gene lost 2 bases and the J gene lost 6 bases, with 5 bases spanning the gap. Germline V gene lookup returns CDR1 MNHEY and CDR2 SVGEGT. This CDR3 reads CASSYGVQPQHF. The CDR3 bases are TGTGCCAGCAGTTACGGTGTTCAGCCCCAGCATTTT.